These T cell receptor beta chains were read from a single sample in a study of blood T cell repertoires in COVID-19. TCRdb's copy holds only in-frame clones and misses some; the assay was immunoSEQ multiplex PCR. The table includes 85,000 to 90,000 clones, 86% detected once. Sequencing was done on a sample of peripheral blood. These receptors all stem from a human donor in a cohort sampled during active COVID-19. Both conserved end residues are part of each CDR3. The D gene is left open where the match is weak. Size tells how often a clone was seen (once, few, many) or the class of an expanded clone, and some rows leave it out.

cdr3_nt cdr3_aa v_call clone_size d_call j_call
TGCGCCAGCAGCCAAAAAATGGGGGGGTCGGAGACCCAGTACTTC CASSQKMGGSETQYF TRBV4-1 once TRBD2 TRBJ2-5
TGTGCCAGTAGTACAGGGATGAACACTGAAGCTTTCTTT CASSTGMNTEAFF TRBV19 - - TRBJ1-1
TGTGCCAGCAGCCGAGGGACAGCTGGAAACACCATATATTTT CASSRGTAGNTIYF TRBV7-8 - TRBD1 TRBJ1-3
TGTGCTAGTGGTTTTTTACAGGGCAGCTCCTACAATGAGCAGTTCTTC CASGFLQGSSYNEQFF TRBV12-5 - - TRBJ2-1
TGTGCCAGCCCAGAGGAACTCCCGACAGGACCTTTCCGTCGCGATACGCAGTATTTT CASPEELPTGPFRRDTQYF TRBV18 - - TRBJ2-3
TGTGCCAGCAGCTCACCACAGGGGGCCGGGCCATCTGGGGCCAACGTCCTGACTTTC CASSSPQGAGPSGANVLTF TRBV9 - TRBD1 TRBJ2-6
TGTGCCAGCAGCCGCCGGGACAGGTCCTACGAGCAGTACTTC CASSRRDRSYEQYF TRBV3-1/TRBV3-2 once TRBD1 TRBJ2-7
TGCGCCAGCAGCCAAGGACTAGCGGGGGGCCCAAGGGAGACCCAGTACTTC CASSQGLAGGPRETQYF TRBV4-3 - TRBD2 TRBJ2-5
TGCGCCAGCAGCCAGGGGTCTGGAAACACCATATATTTT CASSQGSGNTIYF TRBV5-1 - - TRBJ1-3
TGTGCCTGGAGTCCAGACAGGGAGGACGAAAAACTGTTTTTT CAWSPDREDEKLFF TRBV30 - TRBD1 TRBJ1-4
TGTGCCAGCACCTTAGGACTAGCGGCGACCCAAGAGACCCAGTACTTC CASTLGLAATQETQYF TRBV7-9 - TRBD2 TRBJ2-5
TGTGCCAGCAGTTTATTGGGGGGTATTGATGAGCAGTTCTTC CASSLLGGIDEQFF TRBV27 - - TRBJ2-1
TGTGCCGGCAGCAGGGGCACTGAAGCTTTCTTT CAGSRGTEAFF TRBV12-3/TRBV12-4 - - TRBJ1-1
TGTGCCACCAGCAGAGATCTGGCTTATGGCTACACCTTC CATSRDLAYGYTF TRBV15 - - TRBJ1-2
TGTGCCAGCAGCTTGTCCCGTCTAGGGAGAAACTATGGCTACACCTTC CASSLSRLGRNYGYTF TRBV28 - - TRBJ1-2
TGTGCCAGCAGTACTGAAGACCGAGGGACAGCCTACGAGCAGTACTTC CASSTEDRGTAYEQYF TRBV28 - TRBD1 TRBJ2-7
TGTGCCAGCATTCCGGGACAGGGTTACTCACCCCTCCACTTT CASIPGQGYSPLHF TRBV28 - TRBD1 TRBJ1-6
TGTGCCAGCAGTGGCTGGGACAGGGTGGGGCCCTATGGCTACACCTTC CASSGWDRVGPYGYTF TRBV25-1 medium-sized TRBD1 TRBJ1-2
TGCGCCAGCAGCCAAGATACAGGGGGCGGGTTAGGACAGTACTTC CASSQDTGGGLGQYF TRBV4-3 - TRBD1 TRBJ2-7
TGTGCCAGCAGCTTAGACAGATTTAACTACGAGCAGTACTTC CASSLDRFNYEQYF TRBV11-2 once - TRBJ2-7
TGTGCCAGCCCCAGGGATTCACCCCTCCACTTT CASPRDSPLHF TRBV28 - - TRBJ1-6
TGTGCCAGCGGGCGGGAGAACACCGGGGAGCTGTTTTTT CASGRENTGELFF TRBV7-9 - - TRBJ2-2
TGTGCCAGCTGGGGGGAGGGGCGGGAGCACTACGAGCAGTACTTC CASWGEGREHYEQYF TRBV2 - TRBD2 TRBJ2-7
TGCAGCGCCCTAGGGACAGGGGGCGTCCAGGAGACCCAGTACTTC CSALGTGGVQETQYF TRBV29-1 - TRBD1 TRBJ2-5
TGTGCCAGCAGTGAAGGAGCGGTAGCGGGAAACGAGCAGTACTTC CASSEGAVAGNEQYF TRBV6-1 - TRBD2 TRBJ2-7
TGTGCCAGTAGTATAGTCCCAGTCCCGAACACCGGGGAGCTGTTTTTT CASSIVPVPNTGELFF TRBV19 - - TRBJ2-2
TGTGCCAGCAGTAGGGCTAGCGCGGGTAGGCGGAATGAGCAGTTCTTC CASSRASAGRRNEQFF TRBV27 - - TRBJ2-1
TGTGCCAGCAGCGTAGTCGCTAGCGGGGGCCTCTACAATGAGCAGTTCTTC CASSVVASGGLYNEQFF TRBV9 few TRBD2 TRBJ2-1
TGTGCCAGCAGCGTCTCCCCGGACAGCCTATATGGCTACACCTTC CASSVSPDSLYGYTF TRBV7-2 few - TRBJ1-2
TGTGCCAGCAGCTTACTAGCGGGAGAGGTATACAATGAGCAGTTCTTC CASSLLAGEVYNEQFF TRBV11-2 - TRBD2 TRBJ2-1
TGTGCCAGCAGCTTAAGTCTAGCGGGAGGATACAATGAGCAGTTCTTC CASSLSLAGGYNEQFF TRBV7-3 - TRBD2 TRBJ2-1
TGTGCCAGCAGCGGACTAGGGGAGACCCAGTACTTC CASSGLGETQYF TRBV3-1/TRBV3-2 - TRBD2 TRBJ2-5
TGTGCCACCAGTGAGCGGGCGGGAGACACCGGGGAGCTGTTTTTT CATSERAGDTGELFF TRBV24-1 - TRBD2 TRBJ2-2
TGCAGTGCTAGTCCGTCGGCTAGCGGGAGCTACGAGCAGTACTTC CSASPSASGSYEQYF TRBV20-1 - TRBD2 TRBJ2-7
TGCAGCGTCGAGCGTCCTAGCGGGAGCACAGATACGCAGTATTTT CSVERPSGSTDTQYF TRBV29-1 once TRBD2 TRBJ2-3
TGTGCCATCAGTATACAGGAATCTCAGGGCTACACCTTC CAISIQESQGYTF TRBV10-3 - - TRBJ1-2
TGTGCCAGTAGTCACGGTGGAGGGCAAGGTGAGCAGTTCTTC CASSHGGGQGEQFF TRBV19 - - TRBJ2-1